Reported below is one T cell receptor (beta chain). This sample stems from a study of blood T cell repertoires in COVID-19. Between the trimmed V and J ends, which lost 8 bases and 0 bases, there was a span of 20 bases. The CDR3 runs 17 residues. Per germline, CDR1 LNHDA and CDR2 SQIVND (reference sequence). Data came from immunoSEQ multiplex PCR; TCRdb stores just in-frame clones and leaves some out. The sample has 200,000 to 250,000 clones; around 81% are singletons. The sample consisted of peripheral blood. The TCR was taken from a human donor in a cohort sampled during active COVID-19. The chain couples TRBV19 to TRBJ2-1; D is undetermined. The DNA for the CDR3 is TGTGCCAGTTCGGTTTCCTCCCTCCTTCTCTCCTACAATGAGCAGTTCTTC. Translation gives CASSVSSLLLSYNEQFF.